This entry features one T cell receptor (beta chain) sequence. Its antigen is as yet unknown. Only in-frame clones appear in the TCRdb table, and some are missing; sequencing was by immunoSEQ multiplex PCR. The sample lists 25,000 to 30,000 clones; around 87% were seen once. This sample was included in a study of T cells in narcolepsy. Study details: Donors had narcolepsy type 1 or type 2, or were healthy controls. Overall study findings and caveats: Reportedly, autoreactive clonotypes were serially detected in patients' blood but not controls'.

The germline V gene encodes CDR1 LNHNV and CDR2 YYDKDF (reference sequence). V dropped 5 bases and J dropped 2 bases, with 12 bases sitting between them. This CDR3 has 14 residues. The TCR originated in a human donor in good health. The sample comprised memory (CD45RA-) CD4+ T cells from blood. The chain employs TRBV15 and TRBJ1-1; no reliable D call. Here the CDR3 reads CATSPDPGNTEAFF. The DNA for the CDR3 is TGTGCCACCAGCCCGGACCCTGGAAACACTGAAGCTTTCTTT.